What follows describes a single T cell receptor beta chain. This clonotype showed up many times. Its antigen is unknown. Base qualities are not provided; no much larger clone lies one nucleotide away. The CDR3 sequence holds 12 residues, the cysteine and phenylalanine included. Just the 36-base CDR3 DNA is kept, in frame starting at base 1. Relative to germline, V is 3 bases shorter and J is 4 bases shorter, with 5 bases between their ends. Reading the germline V gene gives CDR1 SGHTA and CDR2 FQGNSA. TCRdb names Illumina HiSeq 1500 as the instrument used. In-frame beta chains were kept once TCRdb had trimmed the public reads at Q25 with fastp and called clones with MiXCR. Rows with a matching CDR3 protein are joined into one entry that keeps the most common DNA and genes. In all, the sample holds around 550,000 distinct CDR3 sequences, and more than 20% of those were seen once. The top ten clonotypes cover about 13% of the sample.

This sample was taken from a study of T cell repertoires in cytomegalovirus infection (dated by TCRdb to about 2019). Study-level background: The HLA type of each donor mattered for the analysis, because public TCR beta signatures pointed to carriage of CMV infection along with the matching HLA type.

On the study overall, not on this receptor specifically: Cumulative frequency of public TCR beta family members discriminated carriers of CMV infection plus the relevant HLA type in this cohort and an independent 352-donor cohort. The ex vivo response was dominated by HLA-C-restricted CMV-specific TCR beta clonotypes, and the single most frequent clonotype in two of eight donors was supplied by these HLA-C-restricted clonotypes.

In this chain, TRBV7-2 is recombined with TRBJ2-3; there is no confident call for the D gene. Sequencing used PBMCs. This TCR was sampled from a human donor in good health (CMV status not recorded). Some clones in this sample may be carry-over from other donors' samples. CDR3 sequence: CASSFTSDTQYF. The nucleotides are TGTGCCAGCAGCTTCACTTCAGATACGCAGTATTTT.